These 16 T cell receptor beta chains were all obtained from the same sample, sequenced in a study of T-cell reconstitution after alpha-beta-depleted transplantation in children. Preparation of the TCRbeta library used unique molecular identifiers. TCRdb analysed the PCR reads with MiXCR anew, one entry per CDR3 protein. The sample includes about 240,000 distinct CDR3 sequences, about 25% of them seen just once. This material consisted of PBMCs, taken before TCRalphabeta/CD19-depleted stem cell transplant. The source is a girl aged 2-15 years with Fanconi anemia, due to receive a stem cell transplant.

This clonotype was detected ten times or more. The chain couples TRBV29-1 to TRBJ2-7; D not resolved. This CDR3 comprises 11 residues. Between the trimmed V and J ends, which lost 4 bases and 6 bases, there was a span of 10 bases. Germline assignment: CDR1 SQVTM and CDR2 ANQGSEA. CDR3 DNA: TGCAGCGTTGGATTTGTACGCGAGCAGTACTTC. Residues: CSVGFVREQYF.

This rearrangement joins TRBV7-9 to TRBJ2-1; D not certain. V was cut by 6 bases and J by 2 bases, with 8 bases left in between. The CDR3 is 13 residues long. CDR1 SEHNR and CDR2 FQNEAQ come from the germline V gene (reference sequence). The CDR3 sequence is CASRILAYNEQFF. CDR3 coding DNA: TGTGCCAGCAGGATTCTAGCCTACAATGAGCAGTTCTTC.

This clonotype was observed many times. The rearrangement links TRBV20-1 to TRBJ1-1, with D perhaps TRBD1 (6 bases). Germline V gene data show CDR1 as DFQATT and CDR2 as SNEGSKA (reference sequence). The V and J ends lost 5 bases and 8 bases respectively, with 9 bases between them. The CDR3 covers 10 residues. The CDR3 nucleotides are TGCAGTGCTGGACAGTTCGAAGCTTTCTTT. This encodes CSAGQFEAFF.

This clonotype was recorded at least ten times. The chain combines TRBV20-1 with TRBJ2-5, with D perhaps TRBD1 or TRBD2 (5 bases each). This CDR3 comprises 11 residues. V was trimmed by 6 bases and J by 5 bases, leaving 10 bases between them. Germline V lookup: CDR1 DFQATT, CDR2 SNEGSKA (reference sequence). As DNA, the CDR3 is TGCAGTGCGAATGAGGGGGAGACCCAGTACTTC. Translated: CSANEGETQYF.

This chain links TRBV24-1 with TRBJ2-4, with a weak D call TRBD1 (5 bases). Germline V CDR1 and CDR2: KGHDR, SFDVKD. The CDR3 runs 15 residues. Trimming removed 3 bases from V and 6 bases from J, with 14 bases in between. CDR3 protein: CATSDPGRAGNIQYF. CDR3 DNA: TGTGCCACCAGTGATCCCGGCAGGGCAGGAAACATTCAGTACTTC.

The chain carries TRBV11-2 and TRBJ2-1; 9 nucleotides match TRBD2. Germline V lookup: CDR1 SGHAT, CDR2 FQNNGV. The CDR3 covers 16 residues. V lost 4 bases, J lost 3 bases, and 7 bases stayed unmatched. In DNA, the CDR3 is TGTGCCAGCAGCTATCTTGGACTAGCGAGCTACAATGAGCAGTTCTTC. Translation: CASSYLGLASYNEQFF.

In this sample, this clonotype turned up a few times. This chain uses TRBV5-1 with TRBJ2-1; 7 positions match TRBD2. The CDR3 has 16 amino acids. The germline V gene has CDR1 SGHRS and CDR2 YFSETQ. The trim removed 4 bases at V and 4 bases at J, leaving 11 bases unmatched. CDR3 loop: CASSAALGEGYNEQFF. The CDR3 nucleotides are TGCGCCAGCAGCGCCGCTTTGGGGGAGGGTTACAATGAGCAGTTCTTC.

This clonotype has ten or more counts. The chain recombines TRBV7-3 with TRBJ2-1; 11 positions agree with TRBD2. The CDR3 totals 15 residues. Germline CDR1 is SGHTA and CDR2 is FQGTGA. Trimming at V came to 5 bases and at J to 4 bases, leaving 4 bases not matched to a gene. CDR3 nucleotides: TGTGCCAGCAGCGCCCGACTAGCGGGGTACAATGAGCAGTTCTTC. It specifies CASSARLAGYNEQFF.

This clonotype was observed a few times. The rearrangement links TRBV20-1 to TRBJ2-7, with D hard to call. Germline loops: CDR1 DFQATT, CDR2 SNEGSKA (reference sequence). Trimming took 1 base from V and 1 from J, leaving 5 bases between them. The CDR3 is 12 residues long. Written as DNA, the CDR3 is TGCAGTGCTAGAGCCCCATCCTACGAGCAGTACTTC. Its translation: CSARAPSYEQYF.

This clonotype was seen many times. CDR3 loop: CSASKLAGVFEQFF. CDR3 nucleotide sequence: TGCAGTGCTAGTAAGCTAGCGGGAGTGTTTGAGCAGTTCTTC. This chain uses TRBV20-1 with TRBJ2-1; 10 nucleotides match TRBD2. Germline CDR1 is DFQATT and CDR2 is SNEGSKA (reference sequence). The V and J ends lost 3 bases and 9 bases, in that order; junction bases with no gene match: 8. CDR3 length: 14 amino acids.

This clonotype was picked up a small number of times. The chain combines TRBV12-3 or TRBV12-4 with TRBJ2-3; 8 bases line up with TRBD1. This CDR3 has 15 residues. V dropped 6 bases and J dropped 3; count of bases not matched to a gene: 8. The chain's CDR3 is CASRPTGDFTDTQYF. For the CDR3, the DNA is TGTGCCAGCAGGCCGACAGGGGACTTTACAGATACGCAGTATTTT.

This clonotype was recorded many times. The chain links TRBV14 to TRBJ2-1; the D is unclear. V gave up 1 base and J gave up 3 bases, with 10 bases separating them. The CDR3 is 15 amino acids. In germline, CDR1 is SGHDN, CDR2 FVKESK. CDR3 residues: CASSQVLPNYNEQFF. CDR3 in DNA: TGTGCCAGCAGCCAAGTCCTGCCTAACTACAATGAGCAGTTCTTC.

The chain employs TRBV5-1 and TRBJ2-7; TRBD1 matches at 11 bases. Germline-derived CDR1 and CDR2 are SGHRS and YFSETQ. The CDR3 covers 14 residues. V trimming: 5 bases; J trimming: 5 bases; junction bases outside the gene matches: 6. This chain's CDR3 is CASSRTGGLNEQYF. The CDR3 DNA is TGCGCCAGCAGTCGGACAGGGGGCCTAAACGAGCAGTACTTC.

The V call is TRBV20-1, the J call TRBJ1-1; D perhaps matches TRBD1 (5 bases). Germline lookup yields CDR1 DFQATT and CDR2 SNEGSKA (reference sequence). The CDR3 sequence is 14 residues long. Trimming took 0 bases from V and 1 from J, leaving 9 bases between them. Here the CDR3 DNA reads TGCAGTGCTAGAGATCAGGGATGGAACACTGAAGCTTTCTTT. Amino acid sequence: CSARDQGWNTEAFF.

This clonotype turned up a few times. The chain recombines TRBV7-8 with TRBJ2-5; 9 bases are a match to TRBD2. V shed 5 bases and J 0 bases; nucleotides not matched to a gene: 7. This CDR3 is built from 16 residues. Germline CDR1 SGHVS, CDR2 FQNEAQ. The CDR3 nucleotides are TGTGCCAGCAGCCTAATAGCGGGAGACCACCAAGAGACCCAGTACTTC. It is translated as CASSLIAGDHQETQYF.

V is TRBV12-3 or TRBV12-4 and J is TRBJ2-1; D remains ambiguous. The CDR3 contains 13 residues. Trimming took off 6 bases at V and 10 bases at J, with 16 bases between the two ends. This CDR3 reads CASRAGAVREQFF. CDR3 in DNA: TGTGCCAGCAGGGCCGGTGCAGTCCGCGAGCAGTTCTTC.